Below, 31 T cell receptor beta chains from the same sample are listed, as sequenced in a study of identical twins. TCRdb recomputed calls from the 5' RACE reads with MiXCR, one row per CDR3 protein. The table has under 900,000 distinct CDR3 sequences, about 12% seen once; the top ten hold around 1.5%. These same data were also listed under a study on yellow fever vaccine responses in identical twins.

Material for sequencing was PBMCs. The receptors here all came from a woman younger than 30 in good health.

The CDR3 bases are TGTGCCACCAGCGGTTCCGGGACTAGCATCTACGAGCAGTACTTC. Translating it yields CATSGSGTSIYEQYF. The rearrangement links TRBV15 to TRBJ2-7; 9 bases are a match to TRBD2. This CDR3 has 15 residues. Germline CDR1 and CDR2: LNHNV and YYDKDF (reference sequence). V lost 5 bases and J lost 3; bases outside the gene matches: 8.

With regard to this clonotype: A single base separates this from a much larger clone, so it may be a read error. The chain employs TRBV5-1 and TRBJ2-1; D is unclear. This CDR3 spans 16 amino acids. Deletions cut 0 bases from V and 3 bases from J, with 13 bases between. Per the germline V gene, CDR1 is SGHRS and CDR2 is YFSETQ. The CDR3, as DNA: TGCGCCAGCAGCTTGGGAATAGGTAGCTTCTACAATGAGCAGTTCTTC. Translation: CASSLGIGSFYNEQFF.

Concerning this clonotype: Just one base apart from a much larger clone, this may be a read error. This chain joins TRBV10-3 and TRBJ2-7, with 8 bases matching TRBD2. The germline CDR1 and CDR2 sequences are ENHRY and SYGVKD. The CDR3 sequence is 13 residues long. V was pared by 6 bases and J by 3 bases, with 4 bases of the junction left unmatched. The CDR3 region is CAISWTSFYEQYV. CDR3 DNA: TGTGCCATCAGCTGGACTAGCTTCTACGAGCAGTACGTC.

CDR3 loop: CASEVFTGEREQYF. The CDR3 DNA reads as TGTGCCAGCGAGGTTTTTACGGGAGAACGCGAGCAGTACTTC. The chain employs TRBV7-9 and TRBJ2-7; D might be TRBD2 (6 bases). Trimming took off 8 bases at V and 6 bases at J, with 20 bases between the two ends. CDR1 and CDR2 (germline): SEHNR, FQNEAQ (reference sequence). CDR3 size: 14 residues. Combining the CDR3 with reference TRBV7-9 and TRBJ2-7 gives the whole variable domain DTGVSQNPRHKITKRGQNVTFRCDPISEHNRLYWYRQTLGQGPEFLTYFQNEAQLEKSRLLSDRFSAERPKGSFSTLEIQRTEQGDSAMYLCASEVFTGEREQYFGPGTRLTVT.

The chain couples TRBV11-2 to TRBJ2-7; 9 nucleotides match TRBD2. With 2 bases clipped from V and 7 bases from J, the junction kept 9 bases outside the gene matches. From germline, CDR1 is SGHAT and CDR2 FQNNGV. The CDR3 covers 15 residues. The CDR3 nucleotides read TGTGCCAGCAGCTTACTGGCTAGCGGGACGATTGAGCAGTACTTC. Residues: CASSLLASGTIEQYF.

V and J are TRBV29-1 and TRBJ2-3; D remains unclear. CDR1 is SQVTM and CDR2 is ANQGSEA in the germline V gene. Trimming left V 8 bases short and J 0 bases short, with 18 bases between. This CDR3 is built from 15 residues. The CDR3 sequence: CSSEGSQTSTDTQYF. The CDR3 DNA is TGCAGCTCTGAAGGGTCCCAAACTAGCACAGATACGCAGTATTTT.

This clonotype was seen at least ten times. CDR3 sequence: CSARDSGTRSFDEQFF. For the CDR3, the DNA is TGCAGTGCTAGAGACTCCGGGACTAGATCCTTTGATGAGCAGTTCTTC. The genes are TRBV20-1 and TRBJ2-1; 8 bases line up with TRBD2. This CDR3 comprises 16 residues. Germline loops: CDR1 DFQATT, CDR2 SNEGSKA (reference sequence). Trimming took 0 bases from V and 8 from J; bases not matched to a gene: 12.

This clonotype was counted many times. Here the CDR3 DNA reads TGTGCCAGCAGCCAACAGGGGGCTCTCAATCAGCCCCAGCATTTT. This translates into CASSQQGALNQPQHF. The J gene is TRBJ1-5, the V gene TRBV3-1, with 8 bases aligning to TRBD1. Germline assignment: CDR1 LGHDT and CDR2 YNNKEL (reference sequence). After removal of 2 bases from V and 3 bases from J, the junction contained 3 bases not matched to a gene. This CDR3 is 15 amino acids long.

This clonotype was seen ten or more times. The V gene is TRBV12-3 or TRBV12-4, the J gene TRBJ1-3; D may be TRBD1 (5 bases). This CDR3 has 15 residues. Trimming stripped 3 bases from V and 0 bases from J, with 9 bases between. CDR3 DNA: TGTGCCAGCAGTTTGGGGCGTGTCTCTGGAAACACCATATATTTT. Protein product: CASSLGRVSGNTIYF.

This clonotype has only a few counts. The chain recombines TRBV28 with TRBJ2-7, with 9 bases that match TRBD1. V was clipped by 6 bases and J by 5 bases; unmatched bases: 8. Germline loops: CDR1 MDHEN, CDR2 SYDVKM. The CDR3 spans 14 residues. The CDR3 loop reads CASSLRQGVDEQYF. In nucleotides, the CDR3 is TGTGCCAGCAGCCTAAGACAGGGGGTCGACGAGCAGTACTTC.

Ten or more counts support this clonotype. This chain joins TRBV12-3 or TRBV12-4 and TRBJ2-2; D remains unclear. The CDR3 spans 14 residues. Trimming took off 3 bases at V and 3 bases at J, with 8 bases between the two ends. Here the CDR3 DNA reads TGTGCCAGCAGTTTCAATGGCGACACCGGGGAGCTGTTTTTT. Residues: CASSFNGDTGELFF.

There are many counts of this clonotype. V usage is TRBV6-5 and J usage is TRBJ2-1; D is possibly TRBD1 (5 bases). The V gene's germline CDR1 is MNHEY and CDR2 SVGAGI. Trimming stripped 1 base from V and 2 bases from J, with 12 bases between. The CDR3 covers 16 residues. The CDR3 coding sequence is TGTGCCAGCAGTTACTTCGGTGCAGGGCCCTACAATGAGCAGTTCTTC. As protein: CASSYFGAGPYNEQFF.

This clonotype was found many times. The rearrangement uses TRBV7-8 and TRBJ1-1; D may be TRBD1 (6 bases). CDR1 and CDR2 (germline): SGHVS, FQNEAQ. Trimming shortened V by 5 bases and J by 5 bases, and 12 bases separated the two germline ends. This CDR3 is built from 13 residues. The DNA of the CDR3 is TGTGCCAGCAGCCTCGGACAGTTGACTGAAGCTTTCTTT. Translating gives CASSLGQLTEAFF.

This clonotype has more than one count but fewer than ten. This rearrangement joins TRBV15 to TRBJ1-2, with 8 bases aligning to TRBD1. The CDR3 is 12 amino acids. Looked up from germline, CDR1 is LNHNV and CDR2 is YYDKDF (reference sequence). The V and J ends lost 6 bases and 8 bases, in that order; junction bases with no gene match: 5. This chain's CDR3 is CATRKDRDGYTF. The CDR3 region has the DNA TGTGCCACCAGAAAGGACAGGGACGGCTACACCTTC.

The V call is TRBV10-2, the J call TRBJ1-1; maybe TRBD1 (5 bases). CDR1 is WSHSY, CDR2 SAAADI, per germline. The V end lost 9 bases, the J end lost 4 bases, and 18 bases lay between the germline ends. This CDR3 spans 14 amino acids. The CDR3 region has the DNA TGCGCCAGTCGACTGGGGGGGTCGGGCACTGAAGCTTTCTTT. Residues: CASRLGGSGTEAFF.

The chain couples TRBV4-2 to TRBJ2-7; TRBD2 agrees at 7 bases. CDR1 is LGHNA, CDR2 YNFKEQ, per germline. Germline trimming cut 1 base from V and 1 base from J; bases unmatched to any gene: 10. This CDR3 contains 17 residues. CDR3 protein: CASSQVGLAAFSYEQYF. In DNA form, the CDR3 reads TGTGCCAGCAGCCAAGTGGGGCTAGCGGCCTTTTCCTACGAGCAGTACTTC.

This sequence joins TRBV20-1 and TRBJ2-1, with D perhaps matching TRBD1 (7 bases). The CDR3 loop spans 13 amino acids. The V end lost 5 bases, the J end lost 6 bases, and 14 bases lay between the germline ends. The germline V gene has CDR1 DFQATT and CDR2 SNEGSKA (reference sequence). Here the CDR3 reads CSARQGSGNEQFF. In DNA form, the CDR3 reads TGCAGTGCTCGACAGGGTAGCGGCAATGAGCAGTTCTTC.

This clonotype came up a few times. The chain employs TRBV12-3 or TRBV12-4 and TRBJ2-1; D is unresolved. Trimming took 4 bases from V and 4 from J, leaving 11 bases between them. The CDR3 is made up of 14 amino acids. The CDR3, as DNA: TGTGCCAGCAGTTCCACGCGTATATACAATGAGCAGTTCTTC. This gives the protein CASSSTRIYNEQFF.

This clonotype was detected many times. This chain joins TRBV12-3 or TRBV12-4 and TRBJ2-7; 8 bases match TRBD2. The CDR3 is 13 residues long. V gave up 10 bases and J gave up 4 bases; unmatched junction bases: 9. The CDR3 DNA sequence: TGTGCCACCCAGGTAGCGGGGAGATACGAGCAGTACTTC. Translating gives CATQVAGRYEQYF.

In this sample, this clonotype turned up many times. The rearrangement joins TRBV7-9 to TRBJ2-3; the match to TRBD1 covers 11 bases. Germline-derived CDR1 and CDR2 are SEHNR and FQNEAQ (reference sequence). This CDR3 region has 15 residues. Germline trimming cut 5 bases from V and 6 bases from J; bases unmatched to any gene: 7. The CDR3 DNA follows: TGTGCCAGCAGCCCACGGACAGGGGGCGGGGATACGCAGTATTTT. It yields the protein CASSPRTGGGDTQYF.

There are a few counts of this clonotype. This chain links TRBV12-3 or TRBV12-4 with TRBJ2-7; 9 bases agree with TRBD2. The CDR3 has 15 amino acids. V gave up 2 bases and J gave up 3 bases; unmatched junction bases: 5. CDR3 residues: CASSLSGAGGYEQYF. CDR3 nucleotide sequence: TGTGCCAGCAGTTTAAGTGGAGCGGGAGGCTACGAGCAGTACTTC.

This clonotype was counted between two and nine times. This rearrangement joins TRBV15 to TRBJ2-3, with 8 bases fitting TRBD2. The germline V gene has CDR1 LNHNV and CDR2 YYDKDF (reference sequence). The CDR3 is 18 amino acids. V gave up 0 bases and J gave up 1 base; unmatched junction bases: 9. As DNA, the CDR3 is TGTGCCACCAGCAGAGATCGGCTAAGCGGGGGACGCACAGATACGCAGTATTTT. Its translation is CATSRDRLSGGRTDTQYF.

This clonotype was observed a few times. V usage is TRBV15 and J usage is TRBJ2-3; D remains ambiguous. CDR3 length: 13 amino acids. V dropped 1 base and J dropped 6 bases, with 8 bases sitting between them. The germline CDR1 and CDR2 sequences are LNHNV and YYDKDF (reference sequence). CDR3 amino acids: CATSRGSEDTQYF. In nucleotides, the CDR3 is TGTGCCACCAGCAGAGGATCAGAGGATACGCAGTATTTT.

This clonotype was seen more than once but under ten times. The chain recombines TRBV25-1 with TRBJ1-1; the D gene is possibly TRBD1 (5 bases). V gave up 1 base and J gave up 4 bases, with 13 bases separating them. The CDR3 length is 15 residues. Germline V gives CDR1 MGHDK, CDR2 SYGVNS. The chain's CDR3 is CASSEWDRTLTEAFF. The CDR3 DNA reads TGTGCCAGCAGTGAATGGGACCGGACACTCACTGAAGCTTTCTTT.

This clonotype has only a few counts. The CDR3 DNA is TGTGCCAGCAGTGGTGGGGACAGGGCAAAGTATACTGAAGCTTTCTTT. Translated: CASSGGDRAKYTEAFF. The chain uses TRBV12-3 or TRBV12-4 and TRBJ1-1; TRBD1 matches at 9 bases. The CDR3 extends over 16 amino acids. V shed 5 bases and J 5 bases; nucleotides not matched to a gene: 12.

This clonotype was recorded at least ten times. The chain has TRBV7-2 and TRBJ2-3; TRBD2 might be the D (5 bases). CDR3 length: 16 amino acids. CDR1 and CDR2 (germline): SGHTA, FQGNSA. V lost 5 bases to trimming and J lost 0 bases, with 15 bases between them. CDR3 sequence: CASSPAMAGSTDTQYF. The CDR3 DNA reads TGTGCCAGCAGCCCGGCCATGGCGGGTAGCACAGATACGCAGTATTTT.

This clonotype has a handful of counts. This chain joins TRBV12-3 or TRBV12-4 and TRBJ1-2; 8 nucleotides align to TRBD1. After removal of 6 bases from V and 7 bases from J, the junction contained 10 bases not matched to a gene. This CDR3 is 14 amino acids long. The CDR3 region is CASSLGQGTSGYTF. CDR3 DNA sequence: TGTGCCAGCAGCCTCGGACAGGGAACGAGTGGCTACACCTTC.

This clonotype has more than one count but fewer than ten. This rearrangement joins TRBV6-2 or TRBV6-3 to TRBJ2-1; 12 bases match TRBD2. Looked up from germline, CDR1 is MNHEY and CDR2 is SVGEGT. The CDR3 has 20 amino acids. V gave up 0 bases and J gave up 0 bases; unmatched junction bases: 9. CDR3: CASSYSTSSGGASSYNEQFF. CDR3 bases: TGTGCCAGCAGTTACTCGACCTCTAGCGGGGGGGCGAGCTCCTACAATGAGCAGTTCTTC.

The rearrangement uses TRBV7-9 and TRBJ2-1, with TRBD2 matching 9 bases. CDR1 and CDR2 from the germline V gene are SEHNR and FQNEAQ (reference sequence). Trimming took 5 bases from V and 9 from J; bases not matched to a gene: 5. The CDR3 contains 13 residues. CDR3 coding DNA: TGTGCCAGCAGCCCTAGCGGGACGGGTGAGCAGTTCTTC. It codes for CASSPSGTGEQFF.

This clonotype was found a few times. J is TRBJ2-1 and V is TRBV25-1, with 8 nucleotides matching TRBD1. J gave up 2 bases and V 4 bases, and 10 bases lay outside the gene matches. This CDR3 is 17 amino acids long. Germline values: CDR1 MGHDK, CDR2 SYGVNS. CDR3 in amino acids: CASSVPAGGVTYNEQFF. The CDR3 bases are TGTGCCAGCAGTGTCCCTGCAGGGGGCGTCACCTACAATGAGCAGTTCTTC.

This clonotype was picked up many times. This chain links TRBV7-2 with TRBJ1-1; unclear D gene. The CDR3 loop spans 14 amino acids. Germline CDR1 and CDR2: SGHTA and FQGNSA. V lost 5 bases, J lost 1 base, and 11 bases lay in between. The CDR3 nucleotides are TGTGCCAGCAGCCCAGCTATCCAGAACACTGAAGCTTTCTTT. Translating gives CASSPAIQNTEAFF.